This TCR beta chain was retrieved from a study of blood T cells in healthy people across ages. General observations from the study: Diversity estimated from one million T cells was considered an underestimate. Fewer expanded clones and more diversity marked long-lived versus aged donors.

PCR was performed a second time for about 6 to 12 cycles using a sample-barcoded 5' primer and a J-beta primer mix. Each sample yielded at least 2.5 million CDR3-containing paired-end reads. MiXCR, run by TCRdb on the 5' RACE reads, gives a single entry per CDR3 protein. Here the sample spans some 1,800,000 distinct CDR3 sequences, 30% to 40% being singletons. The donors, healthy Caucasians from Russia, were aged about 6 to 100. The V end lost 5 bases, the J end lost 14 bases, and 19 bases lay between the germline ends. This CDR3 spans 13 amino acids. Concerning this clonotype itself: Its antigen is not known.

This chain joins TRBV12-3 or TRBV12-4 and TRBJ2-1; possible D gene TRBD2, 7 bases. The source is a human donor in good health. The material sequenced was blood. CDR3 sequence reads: CASSNLVGGAEFF. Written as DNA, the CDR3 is TGTGCCAGCAGTAACCTAGTGGGGGGGGCGGAGTTCTTC.